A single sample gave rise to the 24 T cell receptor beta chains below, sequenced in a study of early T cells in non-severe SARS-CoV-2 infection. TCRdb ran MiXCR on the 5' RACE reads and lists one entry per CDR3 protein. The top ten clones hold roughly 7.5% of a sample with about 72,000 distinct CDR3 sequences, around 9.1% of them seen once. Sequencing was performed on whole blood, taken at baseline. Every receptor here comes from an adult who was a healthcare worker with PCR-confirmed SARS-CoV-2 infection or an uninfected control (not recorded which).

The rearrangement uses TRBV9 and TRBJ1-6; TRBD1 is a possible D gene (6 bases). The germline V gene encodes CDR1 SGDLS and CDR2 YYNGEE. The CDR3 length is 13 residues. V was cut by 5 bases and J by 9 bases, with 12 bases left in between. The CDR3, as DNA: TGTGCCAGCAGGGGGGCCAGCGGTTCACCCCTCCACTTT. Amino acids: CASRGASGSPLHF.

CDR3 loop: CASSQGFWKRSSYEQYF. The CDR3 DNA sequence: TGTGCCAGCAGCCAAGGTTTTTGGAAAAGGAGCTCCTACGAGCAGTACTTC. V is TRBV3-1 and J is TRBJ2-7; no clear D. CDR3 size: 17 residues. V lost 1 base and J 0 bases, leaving 16 bases between the germline ends. Germline assignment: CDR1 LGHDT and CDR2 YNNKEL (reference sequence).

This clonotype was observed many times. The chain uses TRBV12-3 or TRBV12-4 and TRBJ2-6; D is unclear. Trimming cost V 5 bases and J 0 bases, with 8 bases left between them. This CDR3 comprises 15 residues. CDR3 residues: CASSQRFSGANVLTF. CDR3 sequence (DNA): TGTGCCAGCAGTCAGAGATTCTCTGGGGCCAACGTCCTGACTTTC.

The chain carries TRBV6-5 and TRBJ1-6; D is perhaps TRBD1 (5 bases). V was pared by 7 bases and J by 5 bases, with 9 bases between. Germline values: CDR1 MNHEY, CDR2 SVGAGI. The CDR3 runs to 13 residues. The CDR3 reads CASNVGDNSPLHF. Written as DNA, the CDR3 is TGTGCCAGCAACGTGGGGGATAATTCACCCCTCCACTTT.

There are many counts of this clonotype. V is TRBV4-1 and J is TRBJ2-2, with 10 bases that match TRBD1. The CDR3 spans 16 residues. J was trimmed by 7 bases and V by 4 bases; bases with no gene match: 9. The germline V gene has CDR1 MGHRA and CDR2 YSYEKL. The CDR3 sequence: CASSPPPGTGVGELFF. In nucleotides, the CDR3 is TGCGCCAGCAGCCCTCCTCCCGGGACAGGGGTCGGGGAGCTGTTTTTT.

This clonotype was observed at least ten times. The CDR3 nucleotides are TGCAGCGTCGGACAGGGCGCTAACTATGGCTACACCTTC. Translating it yields CSVGQGANYGYTF. The rearrangement uses TRBV29-1 and TRBJ1-2, with 8 bases lining up with TRBD1. This CDR3 is 13 amino acids long. V trimming: 6 bases; J trimming: 0 bases; junction bases outside the gene matches: 3. Germline CDR1 SQVTM, CDR2 ANQGSEA. The whole variable domain, remainder taken from reference TRBV29-1 and TRBJ1-2, is SAVISQKPSRDICQRGTSLTIQCQVDSQVTMMFWYRQQPGQSLTLIATANQGSEATYESGFVIDKFPISRPNLTFSTLTVSNMSPEDSSIYLCSVGQGANYGYTFGSGTRLTVV.

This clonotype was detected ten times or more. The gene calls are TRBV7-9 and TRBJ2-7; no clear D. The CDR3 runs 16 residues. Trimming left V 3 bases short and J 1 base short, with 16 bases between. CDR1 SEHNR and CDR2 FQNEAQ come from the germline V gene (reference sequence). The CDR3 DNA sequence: TGTGCCAGCAGCTTCCACTTTGAACCAGGTTCCTACGAGCAGTACTTC. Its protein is CASSFHFEPGSYEQYF.

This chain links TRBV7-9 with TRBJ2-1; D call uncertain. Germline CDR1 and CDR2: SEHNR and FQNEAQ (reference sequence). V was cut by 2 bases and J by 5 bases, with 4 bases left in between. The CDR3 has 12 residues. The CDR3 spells CASSLNNNEQFF. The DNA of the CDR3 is TGTGCCAGCAGCTTAAACAACAATGAGCAGTTCTTC. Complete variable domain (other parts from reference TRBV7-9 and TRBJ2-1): DTGVSQNPRHKITKRGQNVTFRCDPISEHNRLYWYRQTLGQGPEFLTYFQNEAQLEKSRLLSDRFSAERPKGSFSTLEIQRTEQGDSAMYLCASSLNNNEQFFGPGTRLTVL.

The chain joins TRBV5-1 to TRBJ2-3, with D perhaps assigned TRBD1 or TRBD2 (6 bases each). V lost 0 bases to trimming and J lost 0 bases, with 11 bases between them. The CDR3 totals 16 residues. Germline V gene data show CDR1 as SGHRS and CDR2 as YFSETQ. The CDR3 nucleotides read TGCGCCAGCAGCTTGGTAGGGGGAGGCAGCACAGATACGCAGTATTTT. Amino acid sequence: CASSLVGGGSTDTQYF.

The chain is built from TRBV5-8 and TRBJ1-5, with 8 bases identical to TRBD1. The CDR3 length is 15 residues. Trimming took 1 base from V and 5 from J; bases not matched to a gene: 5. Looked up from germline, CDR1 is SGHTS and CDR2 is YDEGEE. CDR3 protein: CASSLRATGDQPQHF. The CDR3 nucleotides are TGTGCCAGCAGCTTGCGGGCGACAGGGGATCAGCCCCAGCATTTT.

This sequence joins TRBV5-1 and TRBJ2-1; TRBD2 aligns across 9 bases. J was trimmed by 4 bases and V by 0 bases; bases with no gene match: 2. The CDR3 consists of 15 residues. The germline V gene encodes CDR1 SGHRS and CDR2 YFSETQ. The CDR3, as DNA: TGCGCCAGCAGCTTGGATCTAGCGGGGTACAATGAGCAGTTCTTC. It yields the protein CASSLDLAGYNEQFF.

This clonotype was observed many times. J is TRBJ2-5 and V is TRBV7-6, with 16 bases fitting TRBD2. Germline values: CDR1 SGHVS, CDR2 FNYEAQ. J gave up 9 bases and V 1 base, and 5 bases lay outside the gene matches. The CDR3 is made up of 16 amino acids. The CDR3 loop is CASSLGSGTSGGAQYF. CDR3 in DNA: TGTGCCAGCAGCTTAGGATCCGGGACTAGCGGGGGGGCCCAGTACTTC.

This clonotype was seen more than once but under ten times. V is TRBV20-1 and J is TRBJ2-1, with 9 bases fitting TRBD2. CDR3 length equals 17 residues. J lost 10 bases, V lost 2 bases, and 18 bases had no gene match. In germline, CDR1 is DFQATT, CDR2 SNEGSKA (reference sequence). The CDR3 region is CSARISSAGGLPEEQFF. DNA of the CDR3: TGCAGTGCTAGAATTTCCTCAGCGGGGGGCCTACCTGAAGAGCAGTTCTTC.

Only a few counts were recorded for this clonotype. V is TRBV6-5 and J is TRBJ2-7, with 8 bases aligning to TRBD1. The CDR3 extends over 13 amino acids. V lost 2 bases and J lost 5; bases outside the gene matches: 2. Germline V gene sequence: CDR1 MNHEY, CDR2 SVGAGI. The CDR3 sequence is CASSYAGGDEQYF. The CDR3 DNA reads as TGTGCCAGCAGTTACGCAGGGGGCGACGAGCAGTACTTC.

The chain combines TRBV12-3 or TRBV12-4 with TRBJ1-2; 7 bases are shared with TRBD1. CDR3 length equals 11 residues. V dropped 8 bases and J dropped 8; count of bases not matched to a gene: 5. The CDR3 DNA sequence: TGTGCCAGCTCCTCAGGGGGAGGCTACACCTTC. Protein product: CASSSGGGYTF.

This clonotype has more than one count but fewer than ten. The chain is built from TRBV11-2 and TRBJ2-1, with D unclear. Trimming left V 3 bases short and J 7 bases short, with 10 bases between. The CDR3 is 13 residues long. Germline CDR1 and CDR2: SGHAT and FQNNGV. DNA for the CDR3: TGTGCCAGCAGCTTGTTGGGCAGAAATGAGCAGTTCTTC. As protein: CASSLLGRNEQFF.

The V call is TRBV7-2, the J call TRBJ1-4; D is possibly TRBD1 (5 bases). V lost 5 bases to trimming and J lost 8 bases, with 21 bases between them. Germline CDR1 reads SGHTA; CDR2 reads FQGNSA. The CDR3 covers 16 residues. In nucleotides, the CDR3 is TGTGCCAGCAGCCCACATCAGGGTTTAGGGCCCGAAAAACTGTTTTTT. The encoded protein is CASSPHQGLGPEKLFF.

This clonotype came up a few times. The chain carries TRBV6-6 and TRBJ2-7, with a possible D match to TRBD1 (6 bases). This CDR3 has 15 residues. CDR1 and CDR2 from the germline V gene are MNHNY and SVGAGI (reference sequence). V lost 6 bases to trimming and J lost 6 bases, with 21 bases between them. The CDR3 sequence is CASSWTQGTDSEQYF. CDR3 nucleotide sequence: TGTGCCAGCAGCTGGACGCAAGGGACGGACAGCGAGCAGTACTTC.

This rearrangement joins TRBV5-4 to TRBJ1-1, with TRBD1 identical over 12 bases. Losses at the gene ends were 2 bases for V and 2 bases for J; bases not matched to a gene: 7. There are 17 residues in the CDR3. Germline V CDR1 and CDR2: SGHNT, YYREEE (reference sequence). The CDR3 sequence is CASSFTSGTGGNTEAFF. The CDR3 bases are TGTGCCAGCAGCTTCACGTCCGGGACAGGGGGCAACACTGAAGCTTTCTTT.

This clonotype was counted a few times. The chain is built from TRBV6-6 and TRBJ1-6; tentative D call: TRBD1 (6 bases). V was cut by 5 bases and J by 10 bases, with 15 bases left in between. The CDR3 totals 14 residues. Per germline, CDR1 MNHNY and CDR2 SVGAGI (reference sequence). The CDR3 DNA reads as TGTGCCAGCAGTCCCCGGGACAAGTCATCACCCCTCCACTTT. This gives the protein CASSPRDKSSPLHF.

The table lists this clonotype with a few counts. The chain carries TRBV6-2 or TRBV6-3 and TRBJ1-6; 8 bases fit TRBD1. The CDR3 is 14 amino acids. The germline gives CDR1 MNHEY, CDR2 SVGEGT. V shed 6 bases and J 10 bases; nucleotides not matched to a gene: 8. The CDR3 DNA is TGTGCCAGCAGCCGGACAGGGTCGGAATCACCCCTCCACTTT. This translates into CASSRTGSESPLHF.

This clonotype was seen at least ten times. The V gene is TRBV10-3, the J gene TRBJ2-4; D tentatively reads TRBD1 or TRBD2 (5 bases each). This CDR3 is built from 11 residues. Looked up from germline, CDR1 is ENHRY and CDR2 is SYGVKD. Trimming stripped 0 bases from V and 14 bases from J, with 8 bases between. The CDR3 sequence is CAISESGTKYF. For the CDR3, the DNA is TGTGCCATCAGTGAGTCCGGGACCAAGTACTTC.

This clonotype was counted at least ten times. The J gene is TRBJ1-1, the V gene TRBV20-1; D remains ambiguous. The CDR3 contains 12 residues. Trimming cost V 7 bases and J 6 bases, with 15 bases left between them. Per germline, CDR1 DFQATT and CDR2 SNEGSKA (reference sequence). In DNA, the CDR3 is TGCAGTGTGGGAGGTGTAAGCGCTGAAGCTTTCTTT. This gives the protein CSVGGVSAEAFF.

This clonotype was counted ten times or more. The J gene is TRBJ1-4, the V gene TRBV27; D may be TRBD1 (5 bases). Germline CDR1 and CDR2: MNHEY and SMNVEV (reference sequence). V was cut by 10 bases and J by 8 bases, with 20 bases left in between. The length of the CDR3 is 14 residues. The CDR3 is CATAVGQGYEKLFF. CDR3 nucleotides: TGTGCCACCGCTGTTGGGCAGGGATACGAAAAACTGTTTTTT.